These T cell receptor beta chains were read from a single sample in a study of blood T cell repertoires in COVID-19. Only in-frame clones appear in the TCRdb table, and some are missing; sequencing was by immunoSEQ multiplex PCR. The data contain about 140,000 clones, 80% to 90% of them singletons. Input material: PBMCs or T cells enriched from blood (not recorded which). The receptor source for this set is a woman aged 45 to 65 with acute COVID-19. Both conserved end residues are part of each CDR3. Fields, in order: V gene, clone size, J gene, D gene, CDR3 length, CDR3 protein, CDR3 DNA. The D gene is left open where the match is weak. Size is stated for part of the rows, as once, few or many counts, or as a class when the clone is expanded.

v_gene: TRBV24-1
abundance: -
j_gene: TRBJ1-1
d_gene: -
len: 13
CDR3aa: CATSEGGGTEAFF
CDR3nt: TGTGCCACCAGTGAGGGGGGGGGCACTGAAGCTTTCTTT

v_gene: TRBV11-2
abundance: few
j_gene: TRBJ1-1
d_gene: -
len: 14
CDR3aa: CASSLRGRDTEAFF
CDR3nt: TGTGCCAGCAGCTTACGGGGAAGGGACACTGAAGCTTTCTTT

v_gene: TRBV4-2
abundance: once
j_gene: TRBJ1-4
d_gene: -
len: 17
CDR3aa: CASSQGDRTLSNEKLFF
CDR3nt: TGTGCCAGCAGCCAAGGAGACAGGACTCTGAGTAATGAAAAACTGTTTTTT

v_gene: TRBV7-2
abundance: -
j_gene: TRBJ1-6
d_gene: -
len: 17
CDR3aa: CASTPVTKVSYNSPLHF
CDR3nt: TGTGCCAGCACGCCGGTCACGAAAGTTTCCTATAATTCACCCCTCCACTTT

v_gene: TRBV14
abundance: -
j_gene: TRBJ1-2
d_gene: TRBD1
len: 13
CDR3aa: CASSQKQGVGYTF
CDR3nt: TGTGCCAGCAGCCAAAAACAGGGGGTAGGCTACACCTTC

v_gene: TRBV7-3
abundance: -
j_gene: TRBJ2-2
d_gene: TRBD2
len: 16
CDR3aa: CASSPAASGNTGELFF
CDR3nt: TGTGCCAGCAGCCCTGCGGCTAGCGGTAACACCGGGGAGCTGTTTTTT

v_gene: TRBV21-1
abundance: -
j_gene: TRBJ1-1
d_gene: -
len: 12
CDR3aa: CASGESRGEAFF
CDR3nt: TGTGCCAGCGGTGAAAGTAGAGGGGAAGCTTTCTTT

v_gene: TRBV21-1
abundance: -
j_gene: TRBJ2-7
d_gene: -
len: 15
CDR3aa: CASSGLRTAYYEQYF
CDR3nt: TGTGCCAGCAGCGGGCTCCGAACAGCCTACTACGAGCAGTACTTC

v_gene: TRBV6-5
abundance: -
j_gene: TRBJ1-2
d_gene: TRBD1
len: 15
CDR3aa: CASRDTGGRSYGYTF
CDR3nt: TGTGCCAGCAGAGATACAGGGGGCAGGAGCTATGGCTACACCTTC

v_gene: TRBV5-4
abundance: -
j_gene: TRBJ2-7
d_gene: -
len: 13
CDR3aa: CASRPREVHEQYF
CDR3nt: TGTGCCAGCAGACCGAGGGAGGTCCACGAGCAGTACTTC

v_gene: TRBV21-1
abundance: once
j_gene: TRBJ1-5
d_gene: -
len: 18
CDR3aa: CASSQLFKGGAGNQPQHF
CDR3nt: TGTGCCAGCAGCCAACTCTTTAAAGGGGGGGCCGGCAATCAGCCCCAGCATTTT

v_gene: TRBV7-9
abundance: -
j_gene: TRBJ2-7
d_gene: TRBD2
len: 13
CDR3aa: CASSLSGGYEQYF
CDR3nt: TGTGCCAGCAGCTTATCGGGAGGATACGAGCAGTACTTC

v_gene: TRBV5-1
abundance: -
j_gene: TRBJ1-2
d_gene: TRBD1
len: 15
CDR3aa: CASSTRDRGHDGYTF
CDR3nt: TGCGCCAGCAGCACCCGGGACAGGGGGCATGATGGCTACACCTTC

v_gene: TRBV7-2
abundance: -
j_gene: TRBJ2-7
d_gene: -
len: 15
CDR3aa: CASSPQGSGAYEQYF
CDR3nt: TGTGCCAGCAGCCCCCAAGGTAGCGGTGCCTACGAGCAGTACTTC

v_gene: TRBV7-9
abundance: -
j_gene: TRBJ2-7
d_gene: -
len: 12
CDR3aa: CASSRNLVEQYF
CDR3nt: TGTGCCAGCAGTCGTAATCTAGTCGAGCAGTACTTC

v_gene: TRBV27
abundance: -
j_gene: TRBJ2-2
d_gene: -
len: 15
CDR3aa: CASNAWGPETGELFF
CDR3nt: TGTGCCAGCAACGCCTGGGGGCCCGAAACCGGGGAGCTGTTTTTT